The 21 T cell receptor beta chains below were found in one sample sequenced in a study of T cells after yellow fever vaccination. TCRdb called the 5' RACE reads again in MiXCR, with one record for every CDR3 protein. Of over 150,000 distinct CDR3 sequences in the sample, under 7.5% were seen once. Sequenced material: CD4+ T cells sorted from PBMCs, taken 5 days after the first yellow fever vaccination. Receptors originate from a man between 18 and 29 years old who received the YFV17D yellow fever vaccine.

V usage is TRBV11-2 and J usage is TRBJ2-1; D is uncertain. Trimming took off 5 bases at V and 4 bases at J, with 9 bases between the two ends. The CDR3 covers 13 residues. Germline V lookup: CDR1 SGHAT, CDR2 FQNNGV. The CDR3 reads CASSAQLYNEQFF. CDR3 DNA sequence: TGTGCCAGCAGCGCTCAGTTATACAATGAGCAGTTCTTC.

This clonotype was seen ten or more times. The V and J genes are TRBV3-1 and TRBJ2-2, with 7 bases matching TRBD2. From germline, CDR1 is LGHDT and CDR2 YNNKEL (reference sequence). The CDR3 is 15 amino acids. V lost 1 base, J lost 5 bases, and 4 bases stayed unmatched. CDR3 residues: CASSQGSGATGELFF. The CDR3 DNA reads TGTGCCAGCAGCCAAGGAAGCGGGGCTACCGGGGAGCTGTTTTTT. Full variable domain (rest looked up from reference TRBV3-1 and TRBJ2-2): DTAVSQTPKYLVTQMGNDKSIKCEQNLGHDTMYWYKQDSKKFLKIMFSYNNKELIINETVPNRFSPKSPDKAHLNLHINSLELGDSAVYFCASSQGSGATGELFFGEGSRLTVL.

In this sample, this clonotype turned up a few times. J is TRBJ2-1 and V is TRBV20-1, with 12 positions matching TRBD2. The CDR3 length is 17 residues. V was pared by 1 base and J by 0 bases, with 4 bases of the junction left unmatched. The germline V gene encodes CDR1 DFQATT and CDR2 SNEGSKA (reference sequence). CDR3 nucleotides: TGCAGTGCTAGAGGACTAGCGGGGGTTAGCTCCTACAATGAGCAGTTCTTC. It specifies CSARGLAGVSSYNEQFF.

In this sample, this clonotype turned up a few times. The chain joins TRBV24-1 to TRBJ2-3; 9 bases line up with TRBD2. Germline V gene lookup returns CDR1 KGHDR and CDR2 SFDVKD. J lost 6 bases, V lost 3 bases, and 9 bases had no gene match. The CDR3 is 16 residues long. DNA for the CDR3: TGTGCCACCAGTGATGCGGGGCGGGGGGGCCTCGATACGCAGTATTTT. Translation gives CATSDAGRGGLDTQYF.

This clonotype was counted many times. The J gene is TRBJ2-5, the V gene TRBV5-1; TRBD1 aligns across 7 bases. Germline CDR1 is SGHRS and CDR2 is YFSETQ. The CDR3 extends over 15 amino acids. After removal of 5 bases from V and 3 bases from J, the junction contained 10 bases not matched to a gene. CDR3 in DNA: TGCGCCAGCAGTCCGACAGGGCGAGGGGAAGAGACCCAGTACTTC. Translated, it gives CASSPTGRGEETQYF.

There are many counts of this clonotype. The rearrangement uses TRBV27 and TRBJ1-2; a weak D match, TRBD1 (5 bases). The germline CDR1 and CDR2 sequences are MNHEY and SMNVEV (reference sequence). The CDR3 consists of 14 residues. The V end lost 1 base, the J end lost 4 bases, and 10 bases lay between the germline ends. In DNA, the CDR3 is TGTGCCAGCAGTTTATATGGGACCGGCTATGGCTACACCTTC. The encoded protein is CASSLYGTGYGYTF.

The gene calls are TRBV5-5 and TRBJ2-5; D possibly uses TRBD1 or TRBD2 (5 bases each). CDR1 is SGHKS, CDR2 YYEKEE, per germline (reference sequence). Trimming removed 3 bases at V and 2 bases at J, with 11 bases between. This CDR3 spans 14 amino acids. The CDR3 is CASSYTGTQETQYF. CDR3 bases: TGTGCCAGCAGCTATACCGGGACGCAAGAGACCCAGTACTTC.

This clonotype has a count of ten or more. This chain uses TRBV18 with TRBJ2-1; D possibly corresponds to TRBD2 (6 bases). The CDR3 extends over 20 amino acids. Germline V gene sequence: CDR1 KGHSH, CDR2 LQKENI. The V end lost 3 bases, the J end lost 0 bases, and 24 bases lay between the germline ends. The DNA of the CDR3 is TGTGCCAGCTCACCGGGGCGGGGCACTCATCTTCTTAGCTCCTACAATGAGCAGTTCTTC. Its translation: CASSPGRGTHLLSSYNEQFF.

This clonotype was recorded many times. DNA for the CDR3: TGTGCCAGCAGTTTATTACCGGGGGGGCGCGAGCAGTACTTC. This gives the protein CASSLLPGGREQYF. V and J are TRBV12-3 or TRBV12-4 and TRBJ2-7; TRBD2 matches 8 bases. CDR3 size: 14 residues. V shed 2 bases and J 6 bases; nucleotides not matched to a gene: 6.

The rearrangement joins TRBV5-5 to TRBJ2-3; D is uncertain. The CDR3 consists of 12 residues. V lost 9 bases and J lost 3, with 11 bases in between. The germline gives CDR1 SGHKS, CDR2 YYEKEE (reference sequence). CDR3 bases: TGTGCCACTTCCAAGGGTACAGATACGCAGTATTTT. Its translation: CATSKGTDTQYF.

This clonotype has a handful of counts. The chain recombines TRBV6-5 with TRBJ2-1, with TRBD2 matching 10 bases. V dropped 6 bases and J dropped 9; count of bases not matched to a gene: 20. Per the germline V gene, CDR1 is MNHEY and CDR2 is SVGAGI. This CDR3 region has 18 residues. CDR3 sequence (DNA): TGTGCCAGCAGCAAGAGGGGGGAGCGGGGGGGCCGGCGGGTTGAGCAGTTCTTC. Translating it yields CASSKRGERGGRRVEQFF.

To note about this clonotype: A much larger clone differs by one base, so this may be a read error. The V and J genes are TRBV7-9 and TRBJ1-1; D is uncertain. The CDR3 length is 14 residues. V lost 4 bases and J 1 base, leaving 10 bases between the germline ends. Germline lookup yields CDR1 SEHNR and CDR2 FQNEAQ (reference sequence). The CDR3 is CASSSTDKNTEAFF. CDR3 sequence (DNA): TGTGCCAGCAGCTCAACAGACAAGAACACTGAAGCTTTCTTT.

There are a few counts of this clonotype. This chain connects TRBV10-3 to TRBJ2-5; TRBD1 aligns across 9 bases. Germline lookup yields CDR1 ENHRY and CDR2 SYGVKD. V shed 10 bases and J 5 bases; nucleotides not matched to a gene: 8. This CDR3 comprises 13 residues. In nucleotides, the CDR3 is TGTGCCACCTGGGACAGGGTGTTGGAGACCCAGTACTTC. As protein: CATWDRVLETQYF.

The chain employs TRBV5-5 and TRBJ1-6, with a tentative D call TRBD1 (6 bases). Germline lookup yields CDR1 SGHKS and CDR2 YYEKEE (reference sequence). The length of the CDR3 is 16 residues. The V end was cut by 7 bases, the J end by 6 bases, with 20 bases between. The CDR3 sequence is CASARYPGASNSPLHF. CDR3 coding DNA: TGTGCCAGCGCTCGATATCCGGGGGCGTCTAATTCACCCCTCCACTTT.

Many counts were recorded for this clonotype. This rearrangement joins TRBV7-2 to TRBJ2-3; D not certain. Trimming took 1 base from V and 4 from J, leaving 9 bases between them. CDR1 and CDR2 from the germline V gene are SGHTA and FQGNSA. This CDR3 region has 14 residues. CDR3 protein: CASSLGRTADTQYF. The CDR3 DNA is TGTGCCAGCAGCTTAGGCAGGACCGCAGATACGCAGTATTTT. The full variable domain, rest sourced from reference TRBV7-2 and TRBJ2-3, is GAGVSQSPSNKVTEKGKDVELRCDPISGHTALYWYRQSLGQGLEFLIYFQGNSAPDKSGLPSDRFSAERTGGSVSTLTIQRTQQEDSAVYLCASSLGRTADTQYFGPGTRLTVL.

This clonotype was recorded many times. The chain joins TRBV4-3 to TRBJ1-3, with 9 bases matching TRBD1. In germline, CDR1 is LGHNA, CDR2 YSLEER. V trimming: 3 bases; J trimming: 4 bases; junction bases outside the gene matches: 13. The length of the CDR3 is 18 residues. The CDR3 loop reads CASSHSTSTGGIGNTIYF. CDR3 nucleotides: TGCGCCAGCAGCCATTCAACTTCGACAGGGGGAATAGGAAACACCATATATTTT.

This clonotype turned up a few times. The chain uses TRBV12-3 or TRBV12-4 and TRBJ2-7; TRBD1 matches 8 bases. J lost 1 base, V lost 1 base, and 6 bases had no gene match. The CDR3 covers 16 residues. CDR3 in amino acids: CASSLEGTGNSYEQYF. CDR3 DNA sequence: TGTGCCAGCAGTTTAGAAGGGACAGGTAATTCCTACGAGCAGTACTTC.

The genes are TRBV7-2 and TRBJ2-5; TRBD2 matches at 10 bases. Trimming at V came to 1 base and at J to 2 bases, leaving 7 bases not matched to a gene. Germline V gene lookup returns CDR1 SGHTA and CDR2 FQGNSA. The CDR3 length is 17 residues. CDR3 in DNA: TGTGCCAGCAGCTTAGTGGCTAGCGGGGGACCACAAGAGACCCAGTACTTC. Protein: CASSLVASGGPQETQYF.

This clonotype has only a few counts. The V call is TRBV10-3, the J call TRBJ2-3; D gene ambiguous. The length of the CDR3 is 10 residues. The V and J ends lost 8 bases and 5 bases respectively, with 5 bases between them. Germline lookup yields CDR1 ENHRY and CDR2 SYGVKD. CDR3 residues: CAIGGDTQYF. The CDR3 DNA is TGTGCCATCGGTGGAGATACGCAGTATTTT.

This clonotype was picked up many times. The DNA of the CDR3 is TGTGCCAGCAGTCCCCAAGGTGCCACTGAAGCTTTCTTT. The encoded protein is CASSPQGATEAFF. V gene TRBV6-1 combines with J gene TRBJ1-1; no firm D call. Trimming cost V 5 bases and J 4 bases, with 11 bases left between them. CDR1 MNHNS and CDR2 SASEGT come from the germline V gene. This CDR3 is 13 amino acids long.

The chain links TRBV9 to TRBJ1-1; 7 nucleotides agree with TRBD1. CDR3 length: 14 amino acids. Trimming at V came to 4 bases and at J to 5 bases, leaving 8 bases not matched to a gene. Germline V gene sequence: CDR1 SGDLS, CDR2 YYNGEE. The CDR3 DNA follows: TGTGCCAGCAGCCCGCGACAGGGTGGAACTGAAGCTTTCTTT. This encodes CASSPRQGGTEAFF. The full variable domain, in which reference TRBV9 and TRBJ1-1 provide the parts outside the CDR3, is DSGVTQTPKHLITATGQRVTLRCSPRSGDLSVYWYQQSLDQGLQFLIQYYNGEERAKGNILERFSAQQFPDLHSELNLSSLELGDSALYFCASSPRQGGTEAFFGQGTRLTVV.